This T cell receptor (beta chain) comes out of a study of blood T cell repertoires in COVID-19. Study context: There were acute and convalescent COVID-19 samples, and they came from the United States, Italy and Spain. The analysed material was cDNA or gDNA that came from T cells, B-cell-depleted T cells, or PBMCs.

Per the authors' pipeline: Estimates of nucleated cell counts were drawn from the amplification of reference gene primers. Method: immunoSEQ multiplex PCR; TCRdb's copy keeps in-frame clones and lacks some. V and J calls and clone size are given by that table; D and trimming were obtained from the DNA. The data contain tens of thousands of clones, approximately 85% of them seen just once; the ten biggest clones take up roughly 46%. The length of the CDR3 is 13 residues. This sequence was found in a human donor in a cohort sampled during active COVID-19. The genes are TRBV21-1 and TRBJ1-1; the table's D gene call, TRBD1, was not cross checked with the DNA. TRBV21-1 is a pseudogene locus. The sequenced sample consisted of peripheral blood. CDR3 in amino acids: CASSKEGSAEAFF. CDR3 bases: TGTGCCAGCAGCAAAGAGGGGTCCGCTGAAGCTTTCTTT.